Detailed here is one TCR beta chain. Its target is unknown. The CDR3 totals 15 residues. Between the trimmed V and J ends, which lost 1 base and 0 bases, there was a span of 6 bases. Germline V gene sequence: CDR1 MNHEY, CDR2 SMNVEV (reference sequence). Sequencing used immunoSEQ multiplex PCR; TCRdb keeps in-frame clones, though not all of them. This sample has fewer than 200,000 clones, with more than 75% found just once. The data stem from a study of cytomegalovirus exposure and HLA in healthy donors. Background on the study: Per a later analysis, the 666 first-cohort and 95 to 150 validation repertoires shared one platform.

Study-wide findings and caveats: Subsequent analysis revealed that first-cohort TCR clusters tended to co-occur in the approximately 120 validation repertoires.

The sequence came from a young man in good health and CMV-seropositive. The chain uses TRBV27 and TRBJ2-2; D is unresolved. The source material was PBMCs. This CDR3 reads CASSLWQANTGELFF. DNA for the CDR3: TGTGCCAGCAGTTTATGGCAGGCGAACACCGGGGAGCTGTTTTTT.